The 12 T cell receptor beta chains presented below share a single source sample, sequenced in a study of blood T cell repertoires in COVID-19. Method: immunoSEQ multiplex PCR; TCRdb's copy keeps in-frame clones and lacks some. Here the sample spans roughly 320,000 clones, around 87% being singletons. The sequenced sample consisted of peripheral blood. These receptors originate from a man between 70 and 80 years old with acute or convalescent COVID-19.

The rearrangement links TRBV28 to TRBJ2-3; TRBD1 aligns across 8 bases. Per germline, CDR1 MDHEN and CDR2 SYDVKM. After removal of 6 bases from V and 3 bases from J, the junction contained 5 bases not matched to a gene. The CDR3 loop spans 14 amino acids. DNA of the CDR3: TGTGCCAGCAGCACCAGGGGGCGAACAGATACGCAGTATTTT. Amino acid sequence: CASSTRGRTDTQYF.

V usage is TRBV7-9 and J usage is TRBJ2-1; 10 bases align to TRBD2. With V trimmed by 5 bases and J by 7 bases, 11 bases remained unmatched. The CDR3 is made up of 16 amino acids. CDR1 is SEHNR, CDR2 FQNEAQ, per germline (reference sequence). The DNA of the CDR3 is TGTGCCAGCAGCCCGTTAGCGGGAGGAGCAGGGAATGAGCAGTTCTTC. Its protein product is CASSPLAGGAGNEQFF.

This rearrangement joins TRBV19 to TRBJ1-2, with TRBD1 matching 7 bases. Germline assignment: CDR1 LNHDA and CDR2 SQIVND (reference sequence). V trimming: 5 bases; J trimming: 5 bases; junction bases outside the gene matches: 5. The CDR3 spans 13 residues. Written as DNA, the CDR3 is TGTGCCAGTAGTTTACAGGGGACGTATGGCTACACCTTC. It translates to CASSLQGTYGYTF.

The table lists this clone with many counts. The chain recombines TRBV5-1 with TRBJ2-2; TRBD1 aligns across 8 bases. J gave up 3 bases and V 2 bases, and 6 bases lay outside the gene matches. Looked up from germline, CDR1 is SGHRS and CDR2 is YFSETQ. The CDR3 covers 16 residues. The DNA for the CDR3 is TGCGCCAGCAGCTTAGACAGGGGAAGGTACACCGGGGAGCTGTTTTTT. Its protein product is CASSLDRGRYTGELFF. Full variable domain (rest looked up from reference TRBV5-1 and TRBJ2-2): KAGVTQTPRYLIKTRGQQVTLSCSPISGHRSVSWYQQTPGQGLQFLFEYFSETQRNKGNFPGRFSGRQFSNSRSEMNVSTLELGDSALYLCASSLDRGRYTGELFFGEGSRLTVL.

The V and J genes are TRBV28 and TRBJ1-1; D is possibly TRBD1 (5 bases). Germline V gives CDR1 MDHEN, CDR2 SYDVKM. V lost 1 base to trimming and J lost 4 bases, with 7 bases between them. There are 13 residues in the CDR3. The CDR3 DNA reads TGTGCCAGCAGTTTATTCGACAGCACTGAAGCTTTCTTT. This codes for CASSLFDSTEAFF.

This clone was seen more than once but under ten times. The chain links TRBV27 to TRBJ2-1; D unresolved. The CDR3 has 15 amino acids. The germline V gene has CDR1 MNHEY and CDR2 SMNVEV (reference sequence). Trimming took 4 bases from V and 0 from J, leaving 10 bases between them. The CDR3 is CASSSDWSSYNEQFF. CDR3 sequence (DNA): TGTGCCAGCAGTTCAGACTGGAGCTCCTACAATGAGCAGTTCTTC.

The chain couples TRBV15 to TRBJ2-1; 7 positions match TRBD2. Germline assignment: CDR1 LNHNV and CDR2 YYDKDF (reference sequence). Germline trimming cut 4 bases from V and 4 bases from J; bases unmatched to any gene: 4. The CDR3 runs to 14 residues. In DNA form, the CDR3 reads TGTGCCACCAGCAAAGCGGGGCTTTACAATGAGCAGTTCTTC. As protein: CATSKAGLYNEQFF.

The rearrangement joins TRBV18 to TRBJ1-1, with D tentatively TRBD1 (5 bases). CDR3 length equals 18 residues. Germline lookup yields CDR1 KGHSH and CDR2 LQKENI. V dropped 2 bases and J dropped 2 bases, with 21 bases sitting between them. The CDR3 DNA follows: TGTGCCAGCTCACCAATCAACCTAATACAGGACGGTAACACTGAAGCTTTCTTT. This gives the protein CASSPINLIQDGNTEAFF.

CDR3 region: CASSLSAGNTIYF. The CDR3 DNA follows: TGTGCCAGCAGCTTATCTGCTGGAAACACCATATATTTT. V usage is TRBV7-9 and J usage is TRBJ1-3; D not certain. V was pared by 2 bases and J by 2 bases, with 4 bases between. Germline V lookup: CDR1 SEHNR, CDR2 FQNEAQ (reference sequence). The CDR3 covers 13 residues.

The chain carries TRBV27 and TRBJ1-2; D gene uncertain. The CDR3 covers 11 residues. V shed 7 bases and J shed 2 bases, with 5 bases lying between them. The germline gives CDR1 MNHEY, CDR2 SMNVEV (reference sequence). This chain's CDR3 is CASKQNYGYTF. Written as DNA, the CDR3 is TGTGCCAGCAAACAGAACTATGGCTACACCTTC.

The rearrangement links TRBV6-2 or TRBV6-3 to TRBJ1-5; D not certain. Germline loops: CDR1 MNHEY, CDR2 SVGEGT. Trimming pared 7 bases from V and 5 bases from J, leaving 15 bases between. This CDR3 spans 14 amino acids. The CDR3 coding sequence is TGTGCCAGCACTTATGCAGGTGTAGATCAGCCCCAGCATTTT. Its translation is CASTYAGVDQPQHF.

The chain uses TRBV5-1 and TRBJ2-3, with 7 bases aligning to TRBD1. The CDR3 is 14 residues long. The trim removed 0 bases at V and 5 bases at J, leaving 3 bases unmatched. Germline V CDR1 and CDR2: SGHRS, YFSETQ. The CDR3 here is CASSLDRGEDTQYF. CDR3 in DNA: TGCGCCAGCAGCTTGGACAGGGGTGAAGATACGCAGTATTTT.